This entry describes one TCR beta chain. Here immunoSEQ multiplex PCR was the method, and the copy in TCRdb shows in-frame clones only, minus some. The sample lists some 19,000 clones, approximately 88% occurring once. This sample is part of a study of T cell changes during pregnancy in multiple sclerosis. The CDR3 loop spans 14 amino acids. Germline trimming cut 5 bases from V and 5 bases from J; bases unmatched to any gene: 9. Germline CDR1 reads SGHTA; CDR2 reads FQGTGA. The TCR was taken from a female donor in good health, enrolled as a control in a pregnancy study. Here the sequenced sample was CD8+ T cells from peripheral blood mononuclear cells, taken after pregnancy. The genes are TRBV7-3 and TRBJ2-7; 7 positions match TRBD1. The CDR3, as DNA: TGTGCCAGCAGCCCTACACAGGGGTCCCACGAGCAGTACTTC. Its translation is CASSPTQGSHEQYF.